These T cell receptor beta chains were read from a single sample in a study of preoperative IRX-2 immunotherapy in early breast cancer. Sequencing was performed with immunoSEQ multiplex PCR; in TCRdb, only in-frame clones are kept and a portion is missing. This table has around 30,000 clones, about 83% appearing once. Sample: lymph node tissue, taken before IRX-2 immunotherapy. The receptor set was obtained from a human donor with breast cancer. Both conserved end residues are part of each CDR3. Each record gives: clone size, J gene, D gene, V gene, CDR3 DNA, CDR3 protein. The D gene is left open where the match is weak. Size tells how often a clone was seen (once, few, many) or the class of an expanded clone, and some rows leave it out.

>.|TRBJ2-7|.|TRBV11-3
TGTGCCAGCAAATCCAGGGGGGCCACCTACGAGCAGTACTTC
CASKSRGATYEQYF
>few|TRBJ2-5|TRBD1|TRBV11-3
TGTGCCAGCAGTCAAATTGGACAGGGTATAGAGACCCAGTACTTC
CASSQIGQGIETQYF
>.|TRBJ1-5|.|TRBV5-1
TGCGCCAGCAGTCCAGGGCAGGGTGAAAATCAGCCCCAGCATTTT
CASSPGQGENQPQHF
>.|TRBJ2-5|.|TRBV28
TGTGCCAGCAAAGACTCAGCGTTGGAGACCCAGTACTTC
CASKDSALETQYF
>few|TRBJ2-7|.|TRBV11-3
TGTGCCAGCAGCTTAGATATACAGGGCTACGAGCAGTACTTC
CASSLDIQGYEQYF
>once|TRBJ1-2|.|TRBV19
TGTGCCAGTAGTCGGGGGCCCCTCACCTTCTTAAACTATGGCTACACCTTC
CASSRGPLTFLNYGYTF
>.|TRBJ1-5|TRBD1|TRBV5-1
TGCGCCAGCAGCTTGGGGACAGGGATTAGCAATCAGCCCCAGCATTTT
CASSLGTGISNQPQHF
>.|TRBJ1-2|TRBD1|TRBV11-3
TGTGCCAGCAGCTTGAGGGGGACAGGGGTTGGCTACACCTTC
CASSLRGTGVGYTF
>.|TRBJ1-1|.|TRBV7-1
TGTGCCAGCAGCTTAGCAGGGAACACTGAAGCTTTCTTT
CASSLAGNTEAFF
>.|TRBJ1-4|.|TRBV7-4
TGTGCCAGCAGCACGGGACCCCCCGAGAAACTGTTTTTT
CASSTGPPEKLFF
>.|TRBJ1-3|.|TRBV6-8
TGTGCCAGCAGTGTGGGTACCTCTGGAAACACCATATATTTT
CASSVGTSGNTIYF
>.|TRBJ1-2|.|TRBV14
TGTGCCAGCAGCCAATACTACAGGGAAGGCTACACCTTC
CASSQYYREGYTF
>once|TRBJ1-4|.|TRBV5-1
TGCGCCAGCAGCTTGGTGTACGACGAGCAGGGAAATAATGAAAAACTGTTTTTT
CASSLVYDEQGNNEKLFF
>.|TRBJ2-3|.|TRBV11-3
TGTGCCAGCAGCTTCGGGGGCCTGAGCACAGATACGCAGTATTTT
CASSFGGLSTDTQYF
>.|TRBJ1-4|TRBD1|TRBV7-6
TGTGCCAGCAGCCAAGAGGGGGCCGGCGTTGATGAAAAACTGTTTTTT
CASSQEGAGVDEKLFF
>.|TRBJ2-7|TRBD2|TRBV5-1
TGCGCCAGCAGCTTAGAGACGGGACTAGCGGCGACCTACGAGCAGTACTTC
CASSLETGLAATYEQYF
>.|TRBJ1-1|.|TRBV14
TGTGCCAGCAGCTGGGGGGTGAACACTGAAGCTTTCTTT
CASSWGVNTEAFF
>.|TRBJ1-5|.|TRBV6-8
TGTGCCATCAGCTTAAATTCGGAGGGGCCACAGCATTTT
CAISLNSEGPQHF
>.|TRBJ1-3|TRBD1|TRBV5-1
TGCGCCAGCAGCTTGGCCGGGACAGCATACTCTGGAAACACCATATATTTT
CASSLAGTAYSGNTIYF
>.|TRBJ1-2|.|TRBV6-8
TGTGCCAGCAGTTACTCCACAGCTGGGTATGGCTACACCTTC
CASSYSTAGYGYTF
>.|TRBJ1-3|.|TRBV7-6
TGTGCCAGCAGCTTTACAATATTACAGGGTGCTGGAAACACCATATATTTT
CASSFTILQGAGNTIYF
>once|TRBJ1-5|TRBD1|TRBV19
TGTGCCAGTAGTGTGGAGGGACAGGGGGTTTTTGGGAGCAATCAGCCCCAGCATTTT
CASSVEGQGVFGSNQPQHF
>few|TRBJ2-7|TRBD1|TRBV6-8
TGTGCCAGCAGCTCAAAACAGGGGGCCGCCTACGAGCAGTACTTC
CASSSKQGAAYEQYF
>.|TRBJ1-1|.|TRBV7-1
TGTGCCAGCAGCCAAGACCTACAGAACACTGAAGCTTTCTTT
CASSQDLQNTEAFF
>.|TRBJ1-6|TRBD1|TRBV11-3
TGTGCCAGCAGCTGGGACAGCCCAAATTCACCCCTCCACTTT
CASSWDSPNSPLHF
>.|TRBJ2-1|TRBD2|TRBV4-1
TGCGCCAGCAGCCAAGAAAAGCGGGGGGGCAAAGGCGCCAATGAGCAGTTCTTC
CASSQEKRGGKGANEQFF
>.|TRBJ2-1|TRBD2|TRBV7-6
TGTGCCAGCAGCAAAGGGACTAGCGGCTACAATGAGCAGTTCTTC
CASSKGTSGYNEQFF